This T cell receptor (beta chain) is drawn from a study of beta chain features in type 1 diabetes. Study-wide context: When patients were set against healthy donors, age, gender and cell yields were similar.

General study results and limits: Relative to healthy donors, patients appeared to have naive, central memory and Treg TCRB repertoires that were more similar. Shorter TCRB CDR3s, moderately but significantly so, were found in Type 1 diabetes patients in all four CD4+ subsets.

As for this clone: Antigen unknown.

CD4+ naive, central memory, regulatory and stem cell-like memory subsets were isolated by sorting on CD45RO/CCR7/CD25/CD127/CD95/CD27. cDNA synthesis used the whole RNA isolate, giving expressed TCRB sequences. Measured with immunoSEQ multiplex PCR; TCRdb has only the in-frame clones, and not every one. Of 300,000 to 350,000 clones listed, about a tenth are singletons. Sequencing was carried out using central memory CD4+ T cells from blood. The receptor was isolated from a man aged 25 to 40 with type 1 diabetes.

The CDR3 is CASSSRQGAISRQYF. The CDR3 nucleotides read TGTGCCAGCAGCTCCCGACAGGGGGCCATTTCGAGGCAGTACTTC. V is TRBV7-2 and J is TRBJ2-7, with 10 nucleotides matching TRBD1. From germline, CDR1 is SGHTA and CDR2 FQGNSA. CDR3 length: 15 amino acids. V shed 4 bases and J 9 bases; nucleotides not matched to a gene: 12.